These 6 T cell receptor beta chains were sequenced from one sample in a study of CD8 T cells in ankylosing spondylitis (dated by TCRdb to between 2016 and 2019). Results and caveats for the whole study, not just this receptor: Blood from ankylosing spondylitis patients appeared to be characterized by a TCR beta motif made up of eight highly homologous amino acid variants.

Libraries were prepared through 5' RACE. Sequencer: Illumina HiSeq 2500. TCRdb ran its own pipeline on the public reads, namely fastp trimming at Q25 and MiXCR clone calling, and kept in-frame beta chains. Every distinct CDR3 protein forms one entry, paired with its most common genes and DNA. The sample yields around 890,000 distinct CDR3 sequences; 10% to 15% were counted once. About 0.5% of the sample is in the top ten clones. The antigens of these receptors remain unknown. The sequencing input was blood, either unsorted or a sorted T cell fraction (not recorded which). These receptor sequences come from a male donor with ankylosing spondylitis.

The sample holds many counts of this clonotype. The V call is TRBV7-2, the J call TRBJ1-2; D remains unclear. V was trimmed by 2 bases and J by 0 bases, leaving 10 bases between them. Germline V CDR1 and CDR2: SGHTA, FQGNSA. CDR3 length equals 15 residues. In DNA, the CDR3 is TGTGCCAGCAGCTTATGGGGAGACCCTAACTATGGCTACACCTTC. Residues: CASSLWGDPNYGYTF.

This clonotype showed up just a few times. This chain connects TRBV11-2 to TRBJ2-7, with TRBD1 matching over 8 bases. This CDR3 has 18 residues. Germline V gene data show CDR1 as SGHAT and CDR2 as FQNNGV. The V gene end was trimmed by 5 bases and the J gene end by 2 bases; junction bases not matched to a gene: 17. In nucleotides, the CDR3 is TGTGCCAGCAGCCCGTGGACAGGGTCTGTAACGAGGGCCTACGAGCAGTACTTC. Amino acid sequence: CASSPWTGSVTRAYEQYF.

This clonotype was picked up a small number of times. This CDR3 reads CASSQTRNSYNEQFF. CDR3 DNA: TGTGCCAGCAGCCAGACGAGGAATTCCTACAATGAGCAGTTCTTC. This chain links TRBV3-1 with TRBJ2-1; no definite D call. Trimming cost V 3 bases and J 1 base, with 10 bases left between them. The germline V gene has CDR1 LGHDT and CDR2 YNNKEL (reference sequence). This CDR3 region has 15 residues.

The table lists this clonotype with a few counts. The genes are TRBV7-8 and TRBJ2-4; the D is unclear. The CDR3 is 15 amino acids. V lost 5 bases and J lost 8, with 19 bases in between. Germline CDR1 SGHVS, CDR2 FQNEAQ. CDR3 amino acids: CASSQRRTRPDIQYF. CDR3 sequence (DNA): TGTGCCAGCAGCCAAAGACGCACACGGCCAGACATTCAGTACTTC.

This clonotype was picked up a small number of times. CDR3 region: CAISESRSGELFF. DNA of the CDR3: TGTGCCATCAGTGAGTCCAGGTCCGGGGAGCTGTTTTTT. The chain joins TRBV10-3 to TRBJ2-2; D ambiguous. V gave up 0 bases and J gave up 6 bases, with 5 bases separating them. The CDR3 runs to 13 residues. Per the germline V gene, CDR1 is ENHRY and CDR2 is SYGVKD.

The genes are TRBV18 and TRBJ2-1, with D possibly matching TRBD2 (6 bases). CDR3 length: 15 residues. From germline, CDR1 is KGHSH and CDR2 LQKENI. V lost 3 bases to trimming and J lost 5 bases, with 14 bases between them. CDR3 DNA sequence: TGTGCCAGCTCACCCCTCCTAGCGATCAACAATGAGCAGTTCTTC. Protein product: CASSPLLAINNEQFF.